The 13 T cell receptor beta chains in this list originate from one sample, sequenced in a study of control samples from healthy donors and cancer patients. Method: immunoSEQ multiplex PCR; TCRdb's copy keeps in-frame clones and lacks some. Of 60,000 or so clones in the sample, roughly 87% are singletons; the top ten hold less than 4%. The sequencing sample was made of blood. These receptors were taken from a man aged 45 to 65 in good health.

The chain couples TRBV4-3 to TRBJ1-4; TRBD1 matches 10 bases. Trimming at V came to 0 bases and at J to 8 bases, leaving 9 bases not matched to a gene. CDR3 length: 17 amino acids. Germline loops: CDR1 LGHNA, CDR2 YSLEER. The chain's CDR3 is CASSQDRGTGDMEKLFF. CDR3 DNA: TGCGCCAGCAGCCAAGACCGTGGGACAGGGGACATGGAAAAACTGTTTTTT.

The chain couples TRBV7-2 to TRBJ2-5; 8 bases align to TRBD2. CDR3 length: 15 amino acids. J lost 5 bases, V lost 4 bases, and 9 bases had no gene match. Germline-derived CDR1 and CDR2 are SGHTA and FQGNSA. CDR3 DNA sequence: TGTGCCAGCAGCTACCGACTAGCGCCAGAGGAGACCCAGTACTTC. This sequence encodes CASSYRLAPEETQYF.

The CDR3 spells CASSYDKGTYEQYF. In DNA form, the CDR3 reads TGTGCCAGCAGTTACGATAAGGGAACCTACGAGCAGTACTTC. The V and J genes are TRBV6-5 and TRBJ2-7; D gene unclear. Between the trimmed V and J ends, which lost 2 bases and 2 bases, there was a span of 10 bases. CDR1 is MNHEY and CDR2 is SVGAGI in the germline V gene. This CDR3 has 14 residues.

In its sample, this clone was seen once. J is TRBJ1-2 and V is TRBV3-1 (or the pseudogene TRBV3-2), with TRBD1 identical over 7 bases. Germline loops: CDR1 LGHDT, CDR2 YNNKEL (reference sequence). With V trimmed by 0 bases and J by 8 bases, 6 bases remained unmatched. This CDR3 comprises 14 residues. CDR3 in amino acids: CASSQDLQGLGYTF. The DNA of the CDR3 is TGTGCCAGCAGCCAAGACCTACAGGGGTTAGGCTACACCTTC.

V gene TRBV6-6 combines with J gene TRBJ1-5; 8 bases align to TRBD1. The trim removed 5 bases at V and 7 bases at J, leaving 16 bases unmatched. The CDR3 covers 17 residues. Germline V gives CDR1 MNHNY, CDR2 SVGAGI (reference sequence). The CDR3 DNA sequence: TGTGCCAGCAGTCCGGCGGCGAGGACAGGGATAAACCAGCCCCAGCATTTT. Protein: CASSPAARTGINQPQHF.

V usage is TRBV18 and J usage is TRBJ1-5; D unresolved. V lost 1 base to trimming and J lost 3 bases, with 16 bases between them. This CDR3 region has 17 residues. Germline loops: CDR1 KGHSH, CDR2 LQKENI. CDR3 nucleotide sequence: TGTGCCAGCTCACCACTGGCGGCAGGAGGTACCAATCAGCCCCAGCATTTT. This codes for CASSPLAAGGTNQPQHF.

This clone was counted between two and nine times. The V gene is TRBV6-5, the J gene TRBJ1-5; 9 bases fit TRBD1. Germline CDR1 and CDR2: MNHEY and SVGAGI. The ends lost 5 bases at V and 3 bases at J; junction bases unmatched: 2. The CDR3 loop spans 14 amino acids. Here the CDR3 DNA reads TGTGCCAGCAGTACAGGGGGCCCCAATCAGCCCCAGCATTTT. Its protein product is CASSTGGPNQPQHF.

This clone was seen a single time. The rearrangement joins TRBV30 to TRBJ2-3; D not certain. Germline values: CDR1 GTSNPN, CDR2 SVGIG (reference sequence). Trimming took 0 bases from V and 4 from J, leaving 5 bases between them. This CDR3 is built from 12 residues. The CDR3 loop reads CAWSVLADTQYF. CDR3 nucleotide sequence: TGTGCCTGGAGTGTACTTGCAGATACGCAGTATTTT.

The chain recombines TRBV4-1 with TRBJ2-5; a weak D match, TRBD2 (7 bases). With 0 bases removed from V and 4 bases from J, the gap between germline ends came to 18 bases. Germline CDR1 and CDR2: MGHRA and YSYEKL. CDR3 length: 17 amino acids. DNA for the CDR3: TGCGCCAGCAGCCAAGAGGGGGGCGGGAGAGGTTCAGAGACCCAGTACTTC. It is translated as CASSQEGGGRGSETQYF.

The CDR3 here is CASSLENSPLHF. As DNA, the CDR3 is TGTGCCAGCAGTTTAGAGAATTCACCCCTCCACTTT. J is TRBJ1-6 and V is TRBV28; D gene unclear. V was trimmed by 2 bases and J by 7 bases, leaving 3 bases between them. The CDR3 covers 12 residues. Germline V gene data show CDR1 as MDHEN and CDR2 as SYDVKM.

This sequence joins TRBV18 and TRBJ2-7; the D gene could be TRBD1 or TRBD2 (5 bases each). From germline, CDR1 is KGHSH and CDR2 LQKENI. Trimming took 2 bases from V and 2 from J, leaving 19 bases between them. CDR3 length: 17 residues. CDR3 nucleotide sequence: TGTGCCAGCTCACCAACCATAGGGACCATTTATACCTACGAGCAGTACTTC. The encoded protein is CASSPTIGTIYTYEQYF.

Points on this clone: The sample carries other DNA sequences with the same CDR3. This sequence joins TRBV7-2 and TRBJ2-1; 7 nucleotides match TRBD2. CDR1 and CDR2 from the germline V gene are SGHTA and FQGNSA. The CDR3 is 16 amino acids. V shed 0 bases, J shed 0 bases, and the junction held 2 bases outside the gene matches. The CDR3 DNA reads TGTGCCAGCAGCTTAGCGGGGGGGTTCTCCTACAATGAGCAGTTCTTC. Translation: CASSLAGGFSYNEQFF.

The rearrangement joins TRBV11-3 to TRBJ2-5; 9 positions match TRBD2. With 4 bases clipped from V and 1 base from J, the junction kept 10 bases outside the gene matches. The CDR3 totals 17 residues. Germline values: CDR1 SGHNT, CDR2 YENEEA. In DNA, the CDR3 is TGTGCCAGCAGCTCCGGACTAGCGCCGACGGTCCAAGAGACCCAGTACTTC. Protein: CASSSGLAPTVQETQYF.